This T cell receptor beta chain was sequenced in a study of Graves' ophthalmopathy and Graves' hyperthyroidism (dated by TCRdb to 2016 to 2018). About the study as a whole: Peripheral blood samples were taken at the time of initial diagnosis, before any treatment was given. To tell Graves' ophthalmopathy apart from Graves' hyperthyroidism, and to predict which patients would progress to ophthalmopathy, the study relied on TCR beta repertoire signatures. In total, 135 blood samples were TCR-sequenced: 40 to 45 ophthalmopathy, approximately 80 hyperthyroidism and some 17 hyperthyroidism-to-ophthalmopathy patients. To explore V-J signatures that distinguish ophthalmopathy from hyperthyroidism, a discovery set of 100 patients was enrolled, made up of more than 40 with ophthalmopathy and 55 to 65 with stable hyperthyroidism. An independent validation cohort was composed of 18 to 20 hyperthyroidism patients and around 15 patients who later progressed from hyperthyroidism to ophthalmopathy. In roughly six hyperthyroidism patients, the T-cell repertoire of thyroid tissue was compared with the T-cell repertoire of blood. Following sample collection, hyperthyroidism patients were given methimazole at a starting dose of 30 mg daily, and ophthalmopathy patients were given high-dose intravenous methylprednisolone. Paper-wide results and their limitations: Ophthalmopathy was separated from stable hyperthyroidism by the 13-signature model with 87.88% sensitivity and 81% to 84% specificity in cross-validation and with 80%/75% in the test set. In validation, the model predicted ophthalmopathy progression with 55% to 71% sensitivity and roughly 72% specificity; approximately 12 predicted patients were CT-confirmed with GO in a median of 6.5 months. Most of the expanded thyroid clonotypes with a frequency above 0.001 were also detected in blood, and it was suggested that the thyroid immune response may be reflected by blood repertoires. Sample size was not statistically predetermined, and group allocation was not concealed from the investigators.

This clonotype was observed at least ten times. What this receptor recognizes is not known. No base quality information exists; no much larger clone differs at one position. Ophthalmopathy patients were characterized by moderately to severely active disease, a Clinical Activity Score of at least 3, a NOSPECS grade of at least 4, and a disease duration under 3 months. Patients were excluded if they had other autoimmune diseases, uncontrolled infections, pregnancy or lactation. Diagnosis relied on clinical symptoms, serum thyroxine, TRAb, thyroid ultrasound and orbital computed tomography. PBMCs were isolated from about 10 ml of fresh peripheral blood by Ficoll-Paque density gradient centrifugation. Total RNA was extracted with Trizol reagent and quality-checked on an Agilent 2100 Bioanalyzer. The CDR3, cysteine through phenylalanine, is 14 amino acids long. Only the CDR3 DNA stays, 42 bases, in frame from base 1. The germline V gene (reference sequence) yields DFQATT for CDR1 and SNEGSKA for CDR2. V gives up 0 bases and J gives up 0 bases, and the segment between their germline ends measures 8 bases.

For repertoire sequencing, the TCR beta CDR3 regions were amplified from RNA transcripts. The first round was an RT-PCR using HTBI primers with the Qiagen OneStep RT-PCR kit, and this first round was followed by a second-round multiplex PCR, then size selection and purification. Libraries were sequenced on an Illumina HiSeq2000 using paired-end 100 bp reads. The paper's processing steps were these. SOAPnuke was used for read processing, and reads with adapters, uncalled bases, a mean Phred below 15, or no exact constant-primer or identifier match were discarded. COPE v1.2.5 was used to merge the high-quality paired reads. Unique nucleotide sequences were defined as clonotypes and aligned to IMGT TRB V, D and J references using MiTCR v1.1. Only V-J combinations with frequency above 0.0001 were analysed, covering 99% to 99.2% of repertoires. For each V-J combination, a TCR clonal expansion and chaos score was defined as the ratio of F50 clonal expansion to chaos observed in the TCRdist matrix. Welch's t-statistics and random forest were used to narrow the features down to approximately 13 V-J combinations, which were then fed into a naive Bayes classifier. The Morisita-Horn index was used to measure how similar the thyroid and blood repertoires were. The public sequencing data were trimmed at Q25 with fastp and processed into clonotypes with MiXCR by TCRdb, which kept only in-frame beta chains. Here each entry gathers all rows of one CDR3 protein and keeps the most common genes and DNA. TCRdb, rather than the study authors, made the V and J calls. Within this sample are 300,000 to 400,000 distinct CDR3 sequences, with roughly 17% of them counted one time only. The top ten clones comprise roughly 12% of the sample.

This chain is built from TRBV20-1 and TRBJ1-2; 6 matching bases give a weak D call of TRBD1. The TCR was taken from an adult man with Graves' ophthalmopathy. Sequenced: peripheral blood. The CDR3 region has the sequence CSAREGGTNYGYTF. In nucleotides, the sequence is TGCAGTGCTAGAGAGGGGGGCACTAACTATGGCTACACCTTC.